The 27 T cell receptor beta chains listed next were all sequenced from one sample in a study of CD8 T cells in ankylosing spondylitis (dated by TCRdb to 2016 to 2017). Libraries were built with 5' RACE. The sequencing machine was an Illumina HiSeq 2500. In-frame beta chains were kept once TCRdb had trimmed the public reads at Q25 with fastp and called clones with MiXCR. For every CDR3 protein sequence, its rows merge into one entry that carries the most common genes and DNA. For this sample the table gives about 200,000 distinct CDR3 sequences, of which around a quarter were detected only once. Around 6.3% of the sample is in the top ten clones. The source material was blood, either unsorted or a sorted T cell fraction (not recorded which). The receptors shown here come from a male donor with ankylosing spondylitis or in good health (not recorded which).

This clonotype was detected ten times or more. The rearrangement uses TRBV7-2 and TRBJ2-1, with D tentatively TRBD2 (7 bases). Germline CDR1 SGHTA, CDR2 FQGNSA. The CDR3 has 14 residues. The V end lost 2 bases, the J end lost 9 bases, and 14 bases lay between the germline ends. The CDR3 coding sequence is TGTGCCAGCAGCTTACACCTAGGGGGGGGTGAGCAGTTCTTC. Protein sequence: CASSLHLGGGEQFF.

This clonotype was detected many times. The chain uses TRBV20-1 and TRBJ1-2; 9 nucleotides match TRBD1. Germline V gene lookup returns CDR1 DFQATT and CDR2 SNEGSKA (reference sequence). The CDR3 sequence is 13 residues long. Trimming removed 4 bases from V and 6 bases from J; junction bases left unmatched: 6. CDR3 amino acids: CSANYGTGNGYTF. CDR3 DNA sequence: TGCAGTGCTAACTACGGGACAGGGAATGGCTACACCTTC.

The chain links TRBV12-3 or TRBV12-4 to TRBJ1-1; the match to TRBD1 covers 7 bases. CDR3 length equals 13 residues. V shed 5 bases, J shed 7 bases, and the junction held 7 bases outside the gene matches. CDR3 sequence: CASSLYRGGEAFF. As DNA, the CDR3 is TGTGCCAGCAGTCTCTACAGGGGCGGTGAAGCTTTCTTT.

This clonotype was observed many times. This rearrangement joins TRBV12-3 or TRBV12-4 to TRBJ1-5, with D possibly being TRBD1 (5 bases). V was shortened by 6 bases and J by 8 bases, with 11 bases between the two germline ends. This CDR3 spans 12 amino acids. The chain's CDR3 is CASSRGTEPQHF. The DNA for the CDR3 is TGTGCCAGCAGCCGAGGGACGGAGCCCCAGCATTTT.

There are many counts of this clonotype. Germline and junction disagree at one end, which may indicate a read error. This chain links TRBV12-3 or TRBV12-4 with TRBJ2-4, with TRBD2 as a possible D gene (5 bases). The CDR3 totals 13 residues. CDR3 amino acids: CASSFRVGNNQYF. The CDR3 nucleotides are TGTGCCAGCAGTTTTCGGGTCGGGAACAATCAGTACTTC.

This clonotype has at least ten counts. The rearrangement joins TRBV20-1 to TRBJ1-1; maybe TRBD1 (6 bases). Trimming shortened V by 0 bases and J by 2 bases, and 19 bases separated the two germline ends. The CDR3 consists of 17 residues. The germline V gene has CDR1 DFQATT and CDR2 SNEGSKA (reference sequence). CDR3 loop: CSARDPRSGQGNTEAFF. The CDR3 region has the DNA TGCAGTGCTAGAGATCCGAGGTCGGGACAAGGTAACACTGAAGCTTTCTTT.

This clonotype was seen more than once but under ten times. The chain joins TRBV29-1 to TRBJ2-2; no definite D call. V lost 4 bases to trimming and J lost 4 bases, with 13 bases between them. CDR3 length: 14 residues. Looked up from germline, CDR1 is SQVTM and CDR2 is ANQGSEA. The CDR3 DNA reads as TGCAGCGTTGCCCAAAGCCATTTCACCGGGGAGCTGTTTTTT. Its translation is CSVAQSHFTGELFF.

The count of this clonotype is one. The rearrangement links TRBV18 to TRBJ2-1; 10 bases align to TRBD2. The germline CDR1 and CDR2 sequences are KGHSH and LQKENI. V shed 6 bases and J 5 bases; nucleotides not matched to a gene: 7. The CDR3 runs 15 residues. The CDR3 DNA reads as TGTGCCAGCTCTCTCGGACTAGCGGAGAACAATGAGCAGTTCTTC. The encoded protein is CASSLGLAENNEQFF.

This clonotype was found many times. The chain carries TRBV20-1 and TRBJ1-1; D is possibly TRBD1 (6 bases). CDR1 and CDR2 (germline): DFQATT, SNEGSKA (reference sequence). The CDR3 is made up of 13 amino acids. The V gene lost 6 bases and the J gene lost 12 bases, with 23 bases spanning the gap. CDR3 sequence: CSAPQVGGRITFF. In DNA, the CDR3 is TGCAGTGCCCCCCAGGTTGGGGGGCGCATAACTTTCTTT.

In this sample, this clonotype turned up many times. The chain couples TRBV29-1 to TRBJ2-3; the D gene is possibly TRBD2 (5 bases). Germline values: CDR1 SQVTM, CDR2 ANQGSEA. This CDR3 is 11 amino acids long. Trimming removed 3 bases at V and 10 bases at J, with 11 bases between. The CDR3 loop is CSVDLGGPQYF. The CDR3 region has the DNA TGCAGCGTTGATCTAGGAGGTCCGCAGTATTTT.

In this sample, this clonotype turned up many times. The V and J genes are TRBV20-1 and TRBJ1-1, with a weak D call TRBD1 (5 bases). CDR3 length: 13 amino acids. Germline values: CDR1 DFQATT, CDR2 SNEGSKA (reference sequence). Trimming shortened V by 6 bases and J by 2 bases, and 13 bases separated the two germline ends. The CDR3 loop is CSAPVGANTEAFF. CDR3 DNA sequence: TGCAGTGCCCCGGTCGGGGCAAACACTGAAGCTTTCTTT.

This clonotype was counted only a few times. The CDR3 sequence: CSASASGLPYEQYF. For the CDR3, the DNA is TGCAGTGCTAGTGCCTCGGGGCTCCCCTACGAGCAGTACTTC. The genes are TRBV20-1 and TRBJ2-7; D is tentatively TRBD1 or TRBD2 (5 bases each). CDR1 DFQATT and CDR2 SNEGSKA come from the germline V gene (reference sequence). V dropped 3 bases and J dropped 2 bases, with 14 bases sitting between them. CDR3 length equals 14 residues.

This clonotype was seen at least ten times. This sequence joins TRBV10-3 and TRBJ2-2, with no clear D. The CDR3 is made up of 15 amino acids. From germline, CDR1 is ENHRY and CDR2 SYGVKD. V was pared by 0 bases and J by 7 bases, with 12 bases between. CDR3 in amino acids: CAISESASEGGELFF. CDR3 DNA sequence: TGTGCCATCAGTGAGTCGGCTTCGGAAGGCGGGGAGCTGTTTTTT.

V gene TRBV29-1 combines with J gene TRBJ1-1, with D possibly being TRBD1 (5 bases). V was clipped by 7 bases and J by 6 bases, with 15 bases between them. CDR1 and CDR2 from the germline V gene are SQVTM and ANQGSEA. This CDR3 has 12 residues. The CDR3 bases are TGCAGCGGGCTCTGGGGGGACGCTGAAGCTTTCTTT. It yields the protein CSGLWGDAEAFF.

The CDR3 DNA follows: TGTGCCAGCAGCGAGAGCCCGGGGTTAGCGGGAAGTGGTGAGCAGTACTTC. It yields the protein CASSESPGLAGSGEQYF. The chain joins TRBV9 to TRBJ2-7, with TRBD2 identical over 8 bases. Germline assignment: CDR1 SGDLS and CDR2 YYNGEE. This CDR3 is built from 17 residues. V trimming: 3 bases; J trimming: 7 bases; junction bases outside the gene matches: 18.

This clonotype has just a few counts. The chain couples TRBV4-1 to TRBJ1-1; D is unclear. This CDR3 spans 15 amino acids. Germline V gives CDR1 MGHRA, CDR2 YSYEKL. V lost 0 bases, J lost 0 bases, and 8 bases lay in between. Here the CDR3 reads CASSQEQTLNTEAFF. The CDR3 nucleotides are TGCGCCAGCAGCCAAGAACAGACCCTGAACACTGAAGCTTTCTTT.

This clonotype appeared many times. V usage is TRBV12-3 or TRBV12-4 and J usage is TRBJ2-7; no definite D call. Trimming removed 1 base at V and 2 bases at J, with 6 bases between. This CDR3 has 13 amino acids. The CDR3 DNA sequence: TGTGCCAGCAGTTTAGGGTCTACCTACGAGCAGTACTTC. Amino acids: CASSLGSTYEQYF.

This rearrangement joins TRBV7-3 to TRBJ2-7; D possibly corresponds to TRBD2 (6 bases). This CDR3 has 13 residues. Trimming took 5 bases from V and 5 from J, leaving 13 bases between them. Germline values: CDR1 SGHTA, CDR2 FQGTGA. DNA for the CDR3: TGTGCCAGCAGCCTTGTAGGCGGGAACGAGCAGTACTTC. This sequence encodes CASSLVGGNEQYF.

This clonotype has only a few counts. The CDR3 loop is CASSQEAGGGANVLTF. In DNA form, the CDR3 reads TGCGCCAGCAGCCAAGAGGCAGGGGGGGGGGCCAACGTCCTGACTTTC. This chain uses TRBV4-1 with TRBJ2-6, with D possibly matching TRBD1 (7 bases). CDR1 and CDR2 (germline): MGHRA, YSYEKL. V lost 0 bases to trimming and J lost 4 bases, with 10 bases between them. The CDR3 runs to 16 residues.

V usage is TRBV10-3 and J usage is TRBJ2-7; D is ambiguous. Germline V gives CDR1 ENHRY, CDR2 SYGVKD. The CDR3 runs 13 residues. Trimming took off 8 bases at V and 5 bases at J, with 16 bases between the two ends. DNA of the CDR3: TGTGCCATCGGGTTGTCTCCGTTAAACGAGCAGTACTTC. Residues: CAIGLSPLNEQYF.

This clonotype was seen repeatedly, ten times or more. The chain recombines TRBV29-1 with TRBJ2-3; TRBD2 aligns across 7 bases. Losses at the gene ends were 0 bases for V and 1 base for J; bases not matched to a gene: 7. CDR1 and CDR2 from the germline V gene are SQVTM and ANQGSEA. This CDR3 has 16 amino acids. The CDR3 DNA follows: TGCAGCGTTGAAGATTGGACGGGAGGCCGCACAGATACGCAGTATTTT. It is translated as CSVEDWTGGRTDTQYF.

This clonotype came up a few times. The chain combines TRBV29-1 with TRBJ2-1, with D hard to call. Per germline, CDR1 SQVTM and CDR2 ANQGSEA. The CDR3 is made up of 16 amino acids. V was trimmed by 0 bases and J by 0 bases, leaving 12 bases between them. CDR3 sequence: CSVEDSRPSSYNEQFF. DNA for the CDR3: TGCAGCGTTGAAGACTCGCGCCCAAGCTCCTACAATGAGCAGTTCTTC.

This clonotype was observed a handful of times. This chain joins TRBV7-2 and TRBJ2-7, with TRBD2 identical over 9 bases. The CDR3 totals 16 residues. Germline trimming cut 4 bases from V and 2 bases from J; bases unmatched to any gene: 9. Germline CDR1 is SGHTA and CDR2 is FQGNSA. CDR3 DNA: TGTGCCAGCAGCTCAACTAGCGGGTCTGTCCCCTACGAGCAGTACTTC. Its translation is CASSSTSGSVPYEQYF. The full variable domain, its missing parts supplied by reference TRBV7-2 and TRBJ2-7, is GAGVSQSPSNKVTEKGKDVELRCDPISGHTALYWYRQSLGQGLEFLIYFQGNSAPDKSGLPSDRFSAERTGGSVSTLTIQRTQQEDSAVYLCASSSTSGSVPYEQYFGPGTRLTVT.

This chain uses TRBV20-1 with TRBJ1-2, with 8 positions matching TRBD1. CDR3 length equals 16 residues. Germline loops: CDR1 DFQATT, CDR2 SNEGSKA (reference sequence). Trimming took 1 base from V and 0 from J; bases not matched to a gene: 7. DNA of the CDR3: TGCAGTGCTAGAGCGGCCTGGGACAGGTCTAACTATGGCTACACCTTC. Translation: CSARAAWDRSNYGYTF.

The chain has TRBV5-1 and TRBJ2-1; the match to TRBD2 covers 8 bases. This CDR3 region has 18 residues. With V trimmed by 0 bases and J by 5 bases, 13 bases remained unmatched. CDR1 and CDR2 (germline): SGHRS, YFSETQ. In DNA, the CDR3 is TGCGCCAGCAGCTTGGGACGGGAGGGCCGTCTGTTCGACAATGAGCAGTTCTTC. It translates to CASSLGREGRLFDNEQFF.

This chain links TRBV29-1 with TRBJ2-1; D possibly corresponds to TRBD2 (6 bases). The germline CDR1 and CDR2 sequences are SQVTM and ANQGSEA. Between the trimmed V and J ends, which lost 6 bases and 10 bases, there was a span of 10 bases. The CDR3 runs to 10 residues. CDR3 sequence: CSVAGLEQFF. The CDR3 bases are TGCAGCGTAGCGGGCCTGGAGCAGTTCTTC.

This clonotype showed up just once. This rearrangement joins TRBV7-2 to TRBJ2-1, with 12 bases identical to TRBD2. The germline V gene has CDR1 SGHTA and CDR2 FQGNSA. This CDR3 has 16 residues. The V gene end was trimmed by 2 bases and the J gene end by 5 bases; junction bases not matched to a gene: 4. CDR3 region: CASSLKLAGGHNEQFF. CDR3 in DNA: TGTGCCAGCAGCTTAAAACTAGCGGGAGGACACAATGAGCAGTTCTTC.